Sequencing of this TCR beta chain was carried out in a study of T cell repertoires in cytomegalovirus infection. About the study: Indicated by public TCR beta signatures were CMV infection and matching HLA type. The study's findings and limits: Pooled public TCR beta family frequency picked out CMV carriers with the relevant HLA. What dominated the ex vivo response were HLA-C-restricted CMV-specific TCR beta clonotypes.

The sample holds many counts of this clonotype. Its target is not known. V gave up 5 bases and J gave up 3 bases, with 18 bases separating them. The CDR3 loop spans 16 amino acids. In TCRdb, the reads were re-called with MiXCR into one record per CDR3 protein. The sample lists 400,000 to 550,000 distinct CDR3 sequences, 10% to 12% occurring once. The chain couples TRBV12-3 or TRBV12-4 to TRBJ2-3; the D call may be TRBD1 or TRBD2 (6 bases each). This receptor was taken from a human donor in good health (CMV status not recorded). Some clones in this sample may be carry-over from other donors' samples. The specimen sequenced was PBMCs. The CDR3 sequence: CASSPNSGGGTDTQYF. Written as DNA, the CDR3 is TGTGCCAGCAGTCCGAATAGCGGAGGGGGGACAGATACGCAGTATTTT.